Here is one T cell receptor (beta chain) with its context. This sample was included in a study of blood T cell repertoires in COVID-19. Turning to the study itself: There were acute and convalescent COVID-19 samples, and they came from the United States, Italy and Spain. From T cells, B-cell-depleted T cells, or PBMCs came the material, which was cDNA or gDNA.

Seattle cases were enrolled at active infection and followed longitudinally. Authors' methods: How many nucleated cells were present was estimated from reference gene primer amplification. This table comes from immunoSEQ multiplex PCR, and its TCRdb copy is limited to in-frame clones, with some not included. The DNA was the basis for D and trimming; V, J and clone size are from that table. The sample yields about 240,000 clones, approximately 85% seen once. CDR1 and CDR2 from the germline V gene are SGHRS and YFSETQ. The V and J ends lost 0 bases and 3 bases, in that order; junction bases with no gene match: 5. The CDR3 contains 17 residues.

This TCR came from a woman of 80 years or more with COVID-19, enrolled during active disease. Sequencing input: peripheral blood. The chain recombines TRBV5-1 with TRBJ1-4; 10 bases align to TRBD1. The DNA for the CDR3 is TGCGCCAGCAGCTTGGGTGACAGGGGGCATTCTAATGAAAAACTGTTTTTT. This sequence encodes CASSLGDRGHSNEKLFF.